This T cell receptor (beta chain) was captured in a study of T-cell memory formation after mild COVID-19. Findings of the study overall: Clones contracting over day 15 to 85 were CD4/CD8 balanced, with later expanders leaning CD4+.

Germline V gives CDR1 SGHTA, CDR2 FQGNSA. Trimming removed 0 bases at V and 4 bases at J, with 10 bases between. The CDR3 covers 14 residues. As regards this clonotype: Its matching antigen is unknown.

TCR alpha and TCR beta cDNA libraries carrying sample barcodes and UMIs were produced by 5'RACE using constant-segment primers. MiXCR, run by TCRdb on the 5' RACE reads, gives a single entry per CDR3 protein. Here the sample spans roughly 150,000 distinct CDR3 sequences, approximately 13% being singletons. The source is a man aged 18 to 30 who had mild COVID-19 (a few samples of this study predate the infection). Cell type and time point are not known. The specimen sequenced was PBMCs or a T cell subset sorted from them (not recorded which). The V call is TRBV7-2, the J call TRBJ2-7; no clear D gene. The CDR3 sequence is CASSLAFRVYEQYF. The CDR3 DNA follows: TGTGCCAGCAGCTTAGCGTTCCGGGTTTACGAGCAGTACTTC.